Listed here is a single T cell receptor beta chain. This CDR3 is 13 amino acids long. The J segment lost 3 bases and the V segment lost 4 bases, leaving 2 bases of the junction unmatched. Per germline, CDR1 LNHDA and CDR2 SQIVND (reference sequence). This sample was taken from a study of control samples from healthy donors and cancer patients. Assay: immunoSEQ multiplex PCR; the TCRdb copy retains only in-frame clones and omits some. The table lists over 30,000 clones, 70% to 90% of them singletons, with roughly 1.6% in the top ten. The specimen sequenced was PBMCs. The gene calls are TRBV19 and TRBJ1-1; 7 positions match TRBD1. This clonotype was sampled from a woman in her thirties or forties with lung cancer. CDR3 residues: CASSTTGYTEAFF. The CDR3 DNA reads TGTGCCAGTAGTACGACAGGGTACACTGAAGCTTTCTTT.